One and the same sample provided the 30 T cell receptor beta chains below, sequenced in a study of blood T cell repertoires in COVID-19. Here immunoSEQ multiplex PCR was the method, and the copy in TCRdb shows in-frame clones only, minus some. The sample records 100,000 to 150,000 clones, almost 80% being singletons. The specimen sequenced was peripheral blood. The receptors derive from a human donor in a cohort sampled during active COVID-19.

The chain uses TRBV2 and TRBJ2-5; 9 bases align to TRBD2. Germline V lookup: CDR1 SNHLY, CDR2 FYNNEI. Trimming took 2 bases from V and 7 from J; bases not matched to a gene: 14. The CDR3 is 17 amino acids. DNA of the CDR3: TGTGCCAGCAGTGAAACTGGGCGAGTAGCGGGAGACGTGACCCAGTACTTC. Translating gives CASSETGRVAGDVTQYF.

This chain links TRBV5-5 with TRBJ2-7; TRBD1 matches at 11 bases. The CDR3 contains 15 residues. With V trimmed by 3 bases and J by 7 bases, 9 bases remained unmatched. Germline CDR1 reads SGHKS; CDR2 reads YYEKEE (reference sequence). CDR3 sequence: CASSSRTGGVWEQYF. The CDR3 DNA sequence: TGTGCCAGCAGCTCCAGGACAGGGGGCGTTTGGGAGCAGTACTTC.

The V gene is TRBV7-9, the J gene TRBJ2-5; 8 bases are shared with TRBD2. CDR1 and CDR2 (germline): SEHNR, FQNEAQ (reference sequence). The junction had 12 bases not matched to a gene; V was cut back by 2 bases and J by 4 bases. CDR3 size: 17 residues. This CDR3 reads CASSLSPYPGGPETQYF. In DNA form, the CDR3 reads TGTGCCAGCAGCTTATCTCCGTACCCGGGGGGGCCAGAGACCCAGTACTTC. Full variable domain (rest looked up from reference TRBV7-9 and TRBJ2-5): DTGVSQNPRHKITKRGQNVTFRCDPISEHNRLYWYRQTLGQGPEFLTYFQNEAQLEKSRLLSDRFSAERPKGSFSTLEIQRTEQGDSAMYLCASSLSPYPGGPETQYFGPGTRLLVL.

The V gene is TRBV24-1, the J gene TRBJ2-1, with 10 bases identical to TRBD2. The CDR3 length is 21 residues. Per the germline V gene, CDR1 is KGHDR and CDR2 is SFDVKD. V was pared by 0 bases and J by 6 bases, with 19 bases of the junction left unmatched. CDR3 protein: CATSDLMVAGGAGPKRNEQFF. The CDR3 bases are TGTGCCACCAGTGATTTGATGGTAGCGGGGGGAGCCGGGCCCAAACGCAATGAGCAGTTCTTC.

The DNA of the CDR3 is TGTGCCACCAGTGATGGGCAGGGGGCTTCACCCCTCCACTTT. It codes for CATSDGQGASPLHF. The chain combines TRBV24-1 with TRBJ1-6; 8 bases are shared with TRBD1. Trimming at V came to 3 bases and at J to 9 bases, leaving 3 bases not matched to a gene. The CDR3 length is 14 residues. In germline, CDR1 is KGHDR, CDR2 SFDVKD.

Remarks on this clone: A junction boundary mismatches the germline segment, possibly from a read error. This chain uses TRBV18 with TRBJ2-7, with 9 bases fitting TRBD2. Germline V gene lookup returns CDR1 KGHSH and CDR2 LQKENI. The CDR3 extends over 13 amino acids. The CDR3 loop is CASSLGTSTEGHF. The CDR3 bases are TGTGCCAGCTCACTCGGGACTAGCACCGAGGGGCACTTC.

V is TRBV19 and J is TRBJ2-7; no clear D gene. This CDR3 has 15 amino acids. Trimming took 5 bases from V and 2 from J, leaving 16 bases between them. Germline CDR1 LNHDA, CDR2 SQIVND (reference sequence). CDR3 DNA: TGTGCCAGTAGTCCAAATCGTGGCGGAGCCTACGAGCAGTACTTC. Translating it yields CASSPNRGGAYEQYF.

This clone was picked up one time. The CDR3 protein is CASSELSASTDTQYF. CDR3 in DNA: TGTGCCAGCAGTGAACTCAGTGCTAGCACAGATACGCAGTATTTT. J is TRBJ2-3 and V is TRBV2; D unclear. The CDR3 covers 15 residues. V was clipped by 2 bases and J by 0 bases, with 9 bases between them. From germline, CDR1 is SNHLY and CDR2 FYNNEI.

The chain recombines TRBV15 with TRBJ2-7; 7 bases line up with TRBD2. Germline trimming cut 0 bases from V and 5 bases from J; bases unmatched to any gene: 4. The CDR3 has 14 amino acids. CDR1 is LNHNV, CDR2 YYDKDF, per germline (reference sequence). The CDR3 sequence: CATSRDRTSHEQYF. CDR3 nucleotide sequence: TGTGCCACCAGCAGAGACCGGACTAGTCACGAGCAGTACTTC. Together with reference TRBV15 and TRBJ2-7, the CDR3 gives the full variable domain: DAMVIQNPRYQVTQFGKPVTLSCSQTLNHNVMYWYQQKSSQAPKLLFHYYDKDFNNEADTPDNFQSRRPNTSFCFLDIRSPGLGDTAMYLCATSRDRTSHEQYFGPGTRLTVT.

The chain combines TRBV3-1 (or the pseudogene TRBV3-2) with TRBJ2-1; D may be TRBD2 (6 bases). This CDR3 spans 15 amino acids. Trimming took off 3 bases at V and 1 base at J, with 10 bases between the two ends. CDR1 LGHDT and CDR2 YNNKEL come from the germline V gene (reference sequence). The CDR3, as DNA: TGTGCCAGCAGCCATCCCGGGGGATCCTACAATGAGCAGTTCTTC. It codes for CASSHPGGSYNEQFF.

The chain recombines TRBV27 with TRBJ1-2, with D possibly being TRBD1 (5 bases). The CDR3 is 13 amino acids. Germline V gene sequence: CDR1 MNHEY, CDR2 SMNVEV (reference sequence). V was clipped by 5 bases and J by 8 bases, with 15 bases between them. Here the CDR3 reads CASSGSRGWGYTF. CDR3 coding DNA: TGTGCCAGCAGTGGCAGTCGGGGGTGGGGCTACACCTTC.

This clone was picked up one time. The chain has TRBV28 and TRBJ2-1, with no clear D. V was shortened by 5 bases and J by 5 bases, with 7 bases between the two germline ends. The CDR3 has 12 residues. Germline loops: CDR1 MDHEN, CDR2 SYDVKM. The CDR3 DNA sequence: TGTGCCAGCAGTCAGTTGAACAATGAGCAGTTCTTC. It codes for CASSQLNNEQFF.

V gene TRBV10-2 combines with J gene TRBJ1-1; D perhaps matches TRBD1 (5 bases). V dropped 2 bases and J dropped 3 bases, with 7 bases sitting between them. This CDR3 has 13 amino acids. The germline V gene encodes CDR1 WSHSY and CDR2 SAAADI. CDR3 bases: TGCGCCAGCAGTGAGAGACAGCACACTGAAGCTTTCTTT. Its protein product is CASSERQHTEAFF.

The rearrangement joins TRBV2 to TRBJ2-3; D is unresolved. Trimming shortened V by 0 bases and J by 4 bases, and 8 bases separated the two germline ends. Germline V lookup: CDR1 SNHLY, CDR2 FYNNEI. The CDR3 is 14 residues long. In DNA form, the CDR3 reads TGTGCCAGCAGTGAAGCATCGGTGGCAGATACGCAGTATTTT. Translating it yields CASSEASVADTQYF.

This chain joins TRBV19 and TRBJ2-2; 9 bases are a match to TRBD2. V lost 7 bases to trimming and J lost 0 bases; unmatched junction nucleotides: 18. The CDR3 extends over 20 amino acids. Germline V gene lookup returns CDR1 LNHDA and CDR2 SQIVND (reference sequence). The CDR3 region has the DNA TGTGCCAGTACCTCCTTCATTGGGCGGGAGGGCCTCACGAACACCGGGGAGCTGTTTTTT. Translation: CASTSFIGREGLTNTGELFF.

This clone was picked up one time. The J gene is TRBJ1-4, the V gene TRBV10-3, with D perhaps TRBD1 (6 bases). Germline assignment: CDR1 ENHRY and CDR2 SYGVKD. CDR3 length equals 12 residues. The ends were cut back, 11 bases at V and 4 bases at J, with 11 bases in the middle. In DNA form, the CDR3 reads TGTGCCTCCTCAGGGGATAATGAAAAACTGTTTTTT. This sequence encodes CASSGDNEKLFF.

This chain joins TRBV11-2 and TRBJ2-2; 8 nucleotides agree with TRBD1. The CDR3 runs to 14 residues. The trim removed 2 bases at V and 6 bases at J, leaving 2 bases unmatched. Germline V gene data show CDR1 as SGHAT and CDR2 as FQNNGV. The CDR3 nucleotides are TGTGCCAGCAGCTTACAGGGGGCCTCCGGGGAGCTGTTTTTT. Its translation is CASSLQGASGELFF.

This clone has ten or more counts. J is TRBJ2-4 and V is TRBV11-1; maybe TRBD1 (5 bases). The V and J ends lost 5 bases and 0 bases respectively, with 11 bases between them. The CDR3 contains 15 residues. Germline CDR1 and CDR2: SGHAT and FQDESV (reference sequence). This chain's CDR3 is CASSQTVIAKNIQYF. CDR3 nucleotides: TGTGCCAGCAGCCAGACAGTTATAGCCAAAAACATTCAGTACTTC.

CDR3 loop: CASSLVRGTGGPGETQYF. DNA for the CDR3: TGTGCCAGCAGCTTAGTACGGGGGACAGGGGGACCGGGAGAGACCCAGTACTTC. The chain is built from TRBV7-8 and TRBJ2-5; 11 bases are shared with TRBD1. Germline assignment: CDR1 SGHVS and CDR2 FQNEAQ. The ends lost 1 base at V and 4 bases at J; junction bases unmatched: 11. CDR3 length: 18 amino acids.

V and J are TRBV7-8 and TRBJ1-5; 7 positions agree with TRBD1. There are 16 residues in the CDR3. J lost 7 bases, V lost 5 bases, and 14 bases had no gene match. Germline V CDR1 and CDR2: SGHVS, FQNEAQ. The CDR3 loop is CASSLTARGGQQPQHF. CDR3 DNA: TGTGCCAGCAGCCTAACGGCACGAGGGGGCCAACAGCCCCAGCATTTT. Full variable domain (missing parts from reference TRBV7-8 and TRBJ1-5): GAGVSQSPRYKVAKRGQDVALRCDPISGHVSLFWYQQALGQGPEFLTYFQNEAQLDKSGLPSDRFFAERPEGSVSTLKIQRTQQEDSAVYLCASSLTARGGQQPQHFGDGTRLSIL.

V and J are TRBV29-1 and TRBJ1-1; 12 bases line up with TRBD1. Germline V lookup: CDR1 SQVTM, CDR2 ANQGSEA. V was clipped by 6 bases and J by 5 bases; unmatched bases: 4. This CDR3 spans 13 amino acids. The CDR3 sequence: CSVGDRGLTEAFF. In nucleotides, the CDR3 is TGCAGCGTGGGGGACAGGGGGCTTACTGAAGCTTTCTTT.

The chain is built from TRBV30 and TRBJ1-1, with D perhaps TRBD1 (5 bases). V lost 4 bases to trimming and J lost 4 bases, with 13 bases between them. Germline lookup yields CDR1 GTSNPN and CDR2 SVGIG (reference sequence). This CDR3 has 13 amino acids. CDR3 bases: TGTGCCTGGACCCAGGGTGGCGGCACTGAAGCTTTCTTT. This sequence encodes CAWTQGGGTEAFF.

The chain links TRBV4-2 to TRBJ1-1; D unresolved. With 0 bases removed from V and 1 base from J, the gap between germline ends came to 6 bases. Germline CDR1 LGHNA, CDR2 YNFKEQ. This CDR3 has 14 residues. As DNA, the CDR3 is TGTGCCAGCAGCCAAGATGCGGGGAACACTGAAGCTTTCTTT. Its protein is CASSQDAGNTEAFF.

The chain combines TRBV7-9 with TRBJ2-5; D is possibly TRBD2 (6 bases). The CDR3 is 17 residues long. Germline V gives CDR1 SEHNR, CDR2 FQNEAQ (reference sequence). Trimming removed 5 bases from V and 4 bases from J, with 23 bases in between. In DNA, the CDR3 is TGTGCCAGCAGCCCTCAACTCAGACTAAGACTAGTAGAGACCCAGTACTTC. Amino acids: CASSPQLRLRLVETQYF.

This rearrangement joins TRBV5-6 to TRBJ1-2; possible D gene TRBD1, 5 bases. Germline-derived CDR1 and CDR2 are SGHDT and YYEEEE. This CDR3 has 16 residues. Trimming cost V 0 bases and J 4 bases, with 16 bases left between them. The chain's CDR3 is CASSLVDGGALYGYTF. CDR3 bases: TGTGCCAGCAGCTTGGTCGACGGAGGGGCGCTCTATGGCTACACCTTC.

The chain joins TRBV18 to TRBJ2-3, with D possibly matching TRBD2 (5 bases). V was pared by 5 bases and J by 3 bases, with 9 bases between. This CDR3 is 13 amino acids long. Germline CDR1 reads KGHSH; CDR2 reads LQKENI. The CDR3 loop reads CASSSTGTDTQYF. The CDR3 DNA reads TGTGCCAGCTCATCGACGGGGACAGATACGCAGTATTTT.

The chain employs TRBV6-5 and TRBJ2-1, with 8 positions matching TRBD1. The ends lost 2 bases at V and 6 bases at J; junction bases unmatched: 6. Germline CDR1 reads MNHEY; CDR2 reads SVGAGI. The CDR3 covers 15 residues. CDR3 coding DNA: TGTGCCAGCAGTTACCAGGGACAGGTGCTCAATGAGCAGTTCTTC. It codes for CASSYQGQVLNEQFF.

The chain recombines TRBV6-2 or TRBV6-3 with TRBJ1-1; 11 nucleotides agree with TRBD1. CDR3 size: 15 residues. Germline CDR1 is MNHEY and CDR2 is SVGEGT. After removal of 4 bases from V and 7 bases from J, the junction contained 8 bases not matched to a gene. Here the CDR3 reads CASSSRDRGFFEAFF. DNA of the CDR3: TGTGCCAGCAGTTCCCGGGACAGGGGGTTTTTTGAAGCTTTCTTT.

The gene calls are TRBV10-3 and TRBJ1-5; the match to TRBD1 covers 8 bases. Looked up from germline, CDR1 is ENHRY and CDR2 is SYGVKD. J was trimmed by 5 bases and V by 3 bases; bases with no gene match: 6. The CDR3 is 15 amino acids. The CDR3 reads CAISDHRGDDQPQHF. The CDR3 nucleotides read TGTGCCATCAGTGACCACAGGGGGGACGATCAGCCCCAGCATTTT.

The CDR3 sequence: CASSWDRPNTEAFF. In DNA, the CDR3 is TGCGCCAGCAGCTGGGACAGGCCAAACACTGAAGCTTTCTTT. The rearrangement links TRBV5-1 to TRBJ1-1; TRBD1 aligns across 8 bases. Trimming at V came to 3 bases and at J to 2 bases, leaving 3 bases not matched to a gene. The CDR3 loop spans 14 amino acids. Per the germline V gene, CDR1 is SGHRS and CDR2 is YFSETQ.